This paragraph reports one T cell receptor (beta chain). This specimen belongs to a study of cytomegalovirus exposure and HLA in healthy donors. It was with 60 Vbeta and 13 Jbeta primers that the PCR ran. Data came from immunoSEQ multiplex PCR; TCRdb stores just in-frame clones and leaves some out. Of 160,000 or so clones in the sample, about 80% were seen once. Germline V CDR1 and CDR2: SGDLS, YYNGEE. The V end lost 0 bases, the J end lost 4 bases, and 13 bases lay between the germline ends. This CDR3 region has 15 residues. The chain links TRBV9 to TRBJ1-1; D not resolved. The TCR sequence derives from a woman in her forties or fifties in good health and CMV-seronegative. The sample taken for sequencing was PBMCs. The CDR3 loop is CASSVVETSSTEAFF. Here the CDR3 DNA reads TGTGCCAGCAGCGTAGTAGAGACTTCGAGCACTGAAGCTTTCTTT. Variable domain in full (rest from reference TRBV9 and TRBJ1-1): DSGVTQTPKHLITATGQRVTLRCSPRSGDLSVYWYQQSLDQGLQFLIQYYNGEERAKGNILERFSAQQFPDLHSELNLSSLELGDSALYFCASSVVETSSTEAFFGQGTRLTVV.